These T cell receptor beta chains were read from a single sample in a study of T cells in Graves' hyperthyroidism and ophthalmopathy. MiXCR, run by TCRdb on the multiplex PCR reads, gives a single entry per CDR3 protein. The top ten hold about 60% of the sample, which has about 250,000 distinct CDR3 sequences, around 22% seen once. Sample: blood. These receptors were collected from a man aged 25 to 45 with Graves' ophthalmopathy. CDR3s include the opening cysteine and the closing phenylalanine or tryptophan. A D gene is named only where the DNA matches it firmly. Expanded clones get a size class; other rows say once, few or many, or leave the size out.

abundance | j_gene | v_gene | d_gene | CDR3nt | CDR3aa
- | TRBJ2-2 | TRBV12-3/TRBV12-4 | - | TGTGCCAGCAGTTTAATGGGGGAGCTGTTTTTT | CASSLMGELFF
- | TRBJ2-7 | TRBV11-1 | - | TGTGCCAGCAGCGAGAGCTCCTACGAGCAGTACTTC | CASSESSYEQYF
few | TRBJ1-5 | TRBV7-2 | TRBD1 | TGTGCCAGCAGCCGACAGGGATGGCTCGATCAGCCCCAGCATTTT | CASSRQGWLDQPQHF
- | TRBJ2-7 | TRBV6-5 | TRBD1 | TGTGCCAGCAGTTACGGCACCCACAGGGGGCGCGTTAATGAGCAGTACTTC | CASSYGTHRGRVNEQYF
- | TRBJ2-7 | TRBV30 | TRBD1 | TGTGCCTGGAATACCGGGACAGGGATTGGGGAGCAGTACTTC | CAWNTGTGIGEQYF
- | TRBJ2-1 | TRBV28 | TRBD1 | TGTGCCAGCAGCAACCAGGGGCCAGGGGGTGATGAGCAGTTCTTC | CASSNQGPGGDEQFF
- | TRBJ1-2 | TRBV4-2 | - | TGTGCCAGCAGCCAAGATCAAGGGTGGGGCTACACCTTC | CASSQDQGWGYTF
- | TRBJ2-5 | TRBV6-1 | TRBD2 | TGTGCCAGCAGTGTTCTATTAGCGGGAGAGCAAGAGACCCAGTACTTC | CASSVLLAGEQETQYF
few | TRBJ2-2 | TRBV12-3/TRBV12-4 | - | TGTGCCAGCAGTGCCCGACAGGAATCCGGGGAGCTGTTTTTT | CASSARQESGELFF
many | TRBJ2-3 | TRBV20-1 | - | TGCAGTGCTGGGGACCTGAGAACGGTGCGCACAGATACGCAGTATTTT | CSAGDLRTVRTDTQYF
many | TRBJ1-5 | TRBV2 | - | TGTGCCAGCAGTGGCGGGGACACCAATCAGCCCCAGCATTTT | CASSGGDTNQPQHF
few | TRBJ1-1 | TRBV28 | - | TGTGCCAGCAGGAGGGGCCCGGAGGCTTTCTTT | CASRRGPEAFF
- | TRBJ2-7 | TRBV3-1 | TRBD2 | TGTGCCAGCAGCCAAGGCGGGGGTGGCGAGCAGTACTTC | CASSQGGGGEQYF
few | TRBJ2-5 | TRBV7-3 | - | TGTGCCAGCAGCTCTACAGGGGGGGGGACCCAGTACTTC | CASSSTGGGTQYF
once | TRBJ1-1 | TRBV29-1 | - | TGCAGCGGCATGACGGGGGCTCGGAACACTGAAGCTTTCTTT | CSGMTGARNTEAFF
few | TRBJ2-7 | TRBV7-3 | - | TGTGCCAGCAGCCCAATGGGCGGAACCTACGAGCAGTACTTC | CASSPMGGTYEQYF
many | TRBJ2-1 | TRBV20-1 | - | TGCAGTGCCACGCTTAGCAATGAGCAGTTCTTC | CSATLSNEQFF
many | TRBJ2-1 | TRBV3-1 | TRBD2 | TGTGCCAGCAGCCTAGGACTAGCGGGTTCGTATGAGCAGTTCTTC | CASSLGLAGSYEQFF
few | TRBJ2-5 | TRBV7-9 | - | TGTGCCAGCAGCTTAGCGCTACGCATCCAAGAGACCCAGTACTTC | CASSLALRIQETQYF
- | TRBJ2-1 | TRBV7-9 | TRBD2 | TGTGCCAGCAGCTTAGGGACTAGCGAGTTCGATGAGCAGTTCTTC | CASSLGTSEFDEQFF